These T cell receptor beta chains were read from a single sample in a study of CD8 T cells in Susac syndrome. TCRdb re-analysed the immunoSEQ multiplex PCR reads in MiXCR, keeping a single row per CDR3 protein. The repertoire consists of about 150,000 distinct CDR3 sequences, with just under 97% occurring once and the leading ten covering roughly 0.15%. Material for sequencing was CD8+ T cells from PBMCs. These receptors all come from a human donor with multiple sclerosis. CDR3s include the opening cysteine and the closing phenylalanine or tryptophan. The D gene is left open where the match is weak. A row's size may be missing; if present it is once, few, many or a size class.

cdr3_length,clone_size,d_call,v_call,j_call,cdr3_nt,cdr3_aa
13,-,-,TRBV20-1,TRBJ2-5,TGCAGTGCTAGAGTCAGGAGCCAAGAGACCCAGTACTTC,CSARVRSQETQYF
13,-,-,TRBV27,TRBJ1-2,TGTGCCAGCTCACTGGGGCTGAGCTATGGCTACACCTTC,CASSLGLSYGYTF
14,once,TRBD1,TRBV30,TRBJ2-7,TGTGCCTGGAGTGGCGGCAGGGGGCAATTCGAGCAGTACTTC,CAWSGGRGQFEQYF
14,-,TRBD2,TRBV27,TRBJ2-1,TGTGCCAGCAGTTACCGGGACTACTACAATGAGCAGTTCTTC,CASSYRDYYNEQFF
16,-,-,TRBV29-1,TRBJ2-2,TGCAGCGTTGAAGATCCGCAGCACAGGAACACCGGGGAGCTGTTTTTT,CSVEDPQHRNTGELFF
16,-,TRBD2,TRBV3-1,TRBJ2-3,TGTGCCAGCAGCCCATTAGAGCGGGGGGCAACAGATACGCAGTATTTT,CASSPLERGATDTQYF
14,-,-,TRBV4-2,TRBJ1-2,TGTGCCAGCAGCCAAGATGGGGCTTCCTATGGCTACACCTTC,CASSQDGASYGYTF
15,once,TRBD1,TRBV2,TRBJ2-3,TGTGCCAGCAGTGTGACAGGGATGAGCACAGATACGCAGTATTTT,CASSVTGMSTDTQYF
16,-,TRBD1,TRBV9,TRBJ2-5,TGTGCCAGCAGCGTAGAGGGACAGGGGACCCAAGAGACCCAGTACTTC,CASSVEGQGTQETQYF
17,-,-,TRBV19,TRBJ1-5,TGTGCCAGAGGGGGGGGACCGAGCTCTTATAGCAATCAGCCCCAGCATTTT,CARGGGPSSYSNQPQHF
12,-,-,TRBV25-1,TRBJ2-3,TGTGCCAGCAGTGGGGGGGCCAAAGCGCAGTATTTT,CASSGGAKAQYF
12,-,-,TRBV7-9,TRBJ2-1,TGTGCCAGCAGCCCGGCACCCCATGAGCAGTTCTTC,CASSPAPHEQFF
14,-,TRBD2,TRBV27,TRBJ2-7,TGTGCCAGTCGCTTAGCGGGGGGATTCTACGAGCAGTACTTC,CASRLAGGFYEQYF
14,-,TRBD1,TRBV13,TRBJ1-1,TGTGCCAGCAGCCTAGGACAGGGTGGGACTGAAGCTTTCTTT,CASSLGQGGTEAFF
13,-,-,TRBV7-9,TRBJ1-2,TGTGCCAGCAGCTTAGGGACGTTCTATGGCTACACCTTC,CASSLGTFYGYTF
17,-,TRBD2,TRBV7-8,TRBJ2-1,TGTGCCAGCAGCGAACCGGGACTAGCGGGAGTCTACAATGAGCAGTTCTTC,CASSEPGLAGVYNEQFF
15,once,-,TRBV2,TRBJ2-7,TGTGCCAGCAGTGAAGGGCCAGGTTCCTCCTACGAGCAGTACTTC,CASSEGPGSSYEQYF
14,-,-,TRBV27,TRBJ1-1,TGTGCCAGCAGTCCCGGGGGGGGGAACACTGAAGCTTTCTTT,CASSPGGGNTEAFF
15,-,TRBD1,TRBV29-1,TRBJ1-4,TGCAGCGTTGAAGACAGGGGGCTTCCTAATGAAAAACTGTTTTTT,CSVEDRGLPNEKLFF
14,-,-,TRBV15,TRBJ2-5,TGTGCCACCAGCAGGCGGGGCCCTCTAGAGACCCAGTACTTC,CATSRRGPLETQYF
13,-,-,TRBV27,TRBJ1-2,TGTGCCAGCAGTTTAAGTCAGAACTATGGCTACACCTTC,CASSLSQNYGYTF
15,-,-,TRBV20-1,TRBJ2-7,TGCAGTGCCCGGATCAACTGGGACCTCTCCTACGAGCAGTACTTC,CSARINWDLSYEQYF
12,once,-,TRBV11-1,TRBJ1-1,TGTGCCAGCGGCCCGTGGAACACTGAAGCTTTCTTT,CASGPWNTEAFF
14,-,TRBD2,TRBV6-5,TRBJ2-1,TGTGCCAGCAGTTCTATTAGCGGGGGCAATGAGCAGTTCTTC,CASSSISGGNEQFF
15,-,-,TRBV5-1,TRBJ2-4,TGCGCCAGCAGCCCCGAGGGGATAGCCAAAAACATTCAGTACTTC,CASSPEGIAKNIQYF
14,-,-,TRBV20-1,TRBJ2-3,TGCAGTGCTAGAGATGGGGTAGGCACAGATACGCAGTATTTT,CSARDGVGTDTQYF
13,-,TRBD1,TRBV20-1,TRBJ2-5,TGCAGTGCTAGGGGTGGACAGGGAGAGACCCAGTACTTC,CSARGGQGETQYF
17,-,-,TRBV28,TRBJ1-6,TGTGCCAGCAGCCGCGGGTGGGGGGGCGAGAATTATTCACCCCTCCACTTT,CASSRGWGGENYSPLHF
12,-,-,TRBV12-5,TRBJ2-7,TGTGCTAGTGGTTTGGTGGTCTACGAGCAGTACTTC,CASGLVVYEQYF